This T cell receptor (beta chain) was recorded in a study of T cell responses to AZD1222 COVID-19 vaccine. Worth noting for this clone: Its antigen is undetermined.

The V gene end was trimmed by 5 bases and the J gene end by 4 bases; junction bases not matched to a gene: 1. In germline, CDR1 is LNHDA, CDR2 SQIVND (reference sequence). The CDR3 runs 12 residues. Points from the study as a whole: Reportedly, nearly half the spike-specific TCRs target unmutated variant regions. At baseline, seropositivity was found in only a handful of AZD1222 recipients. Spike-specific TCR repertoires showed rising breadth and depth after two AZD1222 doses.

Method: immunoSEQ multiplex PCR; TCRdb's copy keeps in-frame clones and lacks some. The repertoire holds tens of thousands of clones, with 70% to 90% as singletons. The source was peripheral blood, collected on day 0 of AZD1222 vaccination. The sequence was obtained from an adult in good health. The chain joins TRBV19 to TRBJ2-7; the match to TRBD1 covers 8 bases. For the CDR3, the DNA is TGTGCCAGTAGTCAGGGGGCTTACGAGCAGTACTTC. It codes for CASSQGAYEQYF.